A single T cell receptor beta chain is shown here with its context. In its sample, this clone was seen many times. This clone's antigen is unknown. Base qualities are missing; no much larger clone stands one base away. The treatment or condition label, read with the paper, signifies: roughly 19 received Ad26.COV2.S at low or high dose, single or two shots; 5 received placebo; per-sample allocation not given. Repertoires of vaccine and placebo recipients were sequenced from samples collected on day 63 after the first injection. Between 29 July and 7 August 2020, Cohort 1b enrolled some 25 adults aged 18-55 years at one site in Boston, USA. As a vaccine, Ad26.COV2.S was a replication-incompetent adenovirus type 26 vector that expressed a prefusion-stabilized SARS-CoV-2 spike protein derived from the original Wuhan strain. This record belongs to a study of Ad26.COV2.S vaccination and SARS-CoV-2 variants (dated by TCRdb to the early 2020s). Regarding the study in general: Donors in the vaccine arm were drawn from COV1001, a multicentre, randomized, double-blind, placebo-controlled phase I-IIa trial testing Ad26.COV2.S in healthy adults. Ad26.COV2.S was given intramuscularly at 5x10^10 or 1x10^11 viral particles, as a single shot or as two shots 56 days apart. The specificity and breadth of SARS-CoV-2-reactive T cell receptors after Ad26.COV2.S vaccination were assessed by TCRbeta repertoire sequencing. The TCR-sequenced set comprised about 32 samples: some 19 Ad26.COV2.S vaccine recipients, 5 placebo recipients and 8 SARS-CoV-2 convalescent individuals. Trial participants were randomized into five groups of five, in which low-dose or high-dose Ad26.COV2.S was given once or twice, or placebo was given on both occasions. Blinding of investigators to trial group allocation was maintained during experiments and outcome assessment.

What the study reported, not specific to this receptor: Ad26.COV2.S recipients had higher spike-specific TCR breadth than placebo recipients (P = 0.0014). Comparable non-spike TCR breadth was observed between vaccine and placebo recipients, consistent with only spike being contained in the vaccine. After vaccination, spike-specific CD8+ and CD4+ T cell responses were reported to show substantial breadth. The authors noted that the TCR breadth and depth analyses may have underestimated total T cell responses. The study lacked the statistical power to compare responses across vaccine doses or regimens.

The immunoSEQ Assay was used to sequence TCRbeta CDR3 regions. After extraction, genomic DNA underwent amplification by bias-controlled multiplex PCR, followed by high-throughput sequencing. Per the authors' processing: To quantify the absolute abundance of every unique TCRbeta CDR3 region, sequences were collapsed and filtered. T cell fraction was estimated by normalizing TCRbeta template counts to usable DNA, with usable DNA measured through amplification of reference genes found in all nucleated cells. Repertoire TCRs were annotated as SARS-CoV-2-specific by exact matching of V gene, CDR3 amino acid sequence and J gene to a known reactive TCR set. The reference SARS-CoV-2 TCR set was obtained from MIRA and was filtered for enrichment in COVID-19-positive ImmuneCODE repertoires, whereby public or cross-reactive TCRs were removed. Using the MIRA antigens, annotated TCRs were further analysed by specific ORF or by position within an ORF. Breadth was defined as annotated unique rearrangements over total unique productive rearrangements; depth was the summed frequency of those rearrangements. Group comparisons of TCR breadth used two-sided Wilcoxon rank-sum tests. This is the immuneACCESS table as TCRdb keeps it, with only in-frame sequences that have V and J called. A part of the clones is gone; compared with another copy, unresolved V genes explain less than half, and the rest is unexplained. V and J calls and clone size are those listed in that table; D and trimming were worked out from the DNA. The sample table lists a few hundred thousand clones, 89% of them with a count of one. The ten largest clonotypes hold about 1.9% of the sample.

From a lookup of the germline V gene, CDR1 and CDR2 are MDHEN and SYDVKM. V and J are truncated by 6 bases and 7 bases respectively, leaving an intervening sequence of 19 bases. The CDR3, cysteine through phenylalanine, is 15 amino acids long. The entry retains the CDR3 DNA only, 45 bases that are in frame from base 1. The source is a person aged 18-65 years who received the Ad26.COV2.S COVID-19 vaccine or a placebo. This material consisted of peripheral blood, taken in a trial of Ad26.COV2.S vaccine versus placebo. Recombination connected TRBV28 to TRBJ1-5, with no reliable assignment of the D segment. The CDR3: CASSPPPRGNQPQHF. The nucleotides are TGTGCCAGCAGCCCTCCCCCGCGAGGGAACCAGCCCCAGCATTTT.